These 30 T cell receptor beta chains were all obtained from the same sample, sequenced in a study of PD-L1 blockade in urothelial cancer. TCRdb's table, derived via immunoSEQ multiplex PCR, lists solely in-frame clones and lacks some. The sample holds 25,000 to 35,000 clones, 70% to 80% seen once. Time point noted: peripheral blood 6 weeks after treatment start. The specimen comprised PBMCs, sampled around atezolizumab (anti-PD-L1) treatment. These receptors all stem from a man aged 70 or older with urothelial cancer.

CDR3 loop: CASSTDRGDTQYF. The CDR3 nucleotides are TGTGCCAGCAGCACCGACAGGGGAGATACGCAGTATTTT. This chain links TRBV6-4 with TRBJ2-3; 8 bases fit TRBD1. V was clipped by 6 bases and J by 5 bases; unmatched bases: 4. Per germline, CDR1 MRHNA and CDR2 SNTAGT. The CDR3 covers 13 residues.

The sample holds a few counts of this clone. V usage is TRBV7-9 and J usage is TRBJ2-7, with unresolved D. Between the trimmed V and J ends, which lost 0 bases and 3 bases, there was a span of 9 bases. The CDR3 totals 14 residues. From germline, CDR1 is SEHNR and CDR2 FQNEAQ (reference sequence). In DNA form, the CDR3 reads TGTGCCAGCAGCTTAGCGGGCAGCTACTACGAGCAGTACTTC. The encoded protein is CASSLAGSYYEQYF.

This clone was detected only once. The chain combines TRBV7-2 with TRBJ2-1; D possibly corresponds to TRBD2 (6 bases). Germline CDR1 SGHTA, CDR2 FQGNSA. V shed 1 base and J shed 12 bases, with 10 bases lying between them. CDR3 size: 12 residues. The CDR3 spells CASSLDGLLQFF. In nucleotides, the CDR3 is TGTGCCAGCAGCTTAGACGGACTACTGCAGTTCTTC.

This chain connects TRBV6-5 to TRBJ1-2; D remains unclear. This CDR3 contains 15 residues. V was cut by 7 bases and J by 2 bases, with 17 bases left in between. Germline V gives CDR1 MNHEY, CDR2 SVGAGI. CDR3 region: CASTPVPLGNYGYTF. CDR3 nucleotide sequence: TGTGCCAGCACTCCCGTCCCTCTCGGGAACTATGGCTACACCTTC.

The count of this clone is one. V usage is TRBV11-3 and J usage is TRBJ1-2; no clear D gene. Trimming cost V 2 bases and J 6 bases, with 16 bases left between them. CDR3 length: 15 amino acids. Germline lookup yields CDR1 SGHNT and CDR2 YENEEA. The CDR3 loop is CASSLSTGSSNGYTF. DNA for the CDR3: TGTGCCAGCAGCTTAAGTACCGGGAGTAGTAATGGCTACACCTTC. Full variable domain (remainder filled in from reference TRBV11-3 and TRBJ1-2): EAGVVQSPRYKIIEKKQPVAFWCNPISGHNTLYWYLQNLGQGPELLIRYENEEAVDDSQLPKDRFSAERLKGVDSTLKIQPAELGDSAVYLCASSLSTGSSNGYTFGSGTRLTVV.

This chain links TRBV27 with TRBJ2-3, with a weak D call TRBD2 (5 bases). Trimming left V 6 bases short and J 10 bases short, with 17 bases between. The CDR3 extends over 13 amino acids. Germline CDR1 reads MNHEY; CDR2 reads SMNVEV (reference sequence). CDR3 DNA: TGTGCCAGCAGCCCTGGAATAGCGATGGCGCAGTATTTT. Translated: CASSPGIAMAQYF.

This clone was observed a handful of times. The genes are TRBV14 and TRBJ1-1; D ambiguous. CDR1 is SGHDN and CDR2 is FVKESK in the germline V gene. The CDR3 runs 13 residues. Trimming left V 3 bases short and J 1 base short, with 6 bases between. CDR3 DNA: TGTGCCAGCAGCCATCTAGCGAACACTGAAGCTTTCTTT. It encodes CASSHLANTEAFF.

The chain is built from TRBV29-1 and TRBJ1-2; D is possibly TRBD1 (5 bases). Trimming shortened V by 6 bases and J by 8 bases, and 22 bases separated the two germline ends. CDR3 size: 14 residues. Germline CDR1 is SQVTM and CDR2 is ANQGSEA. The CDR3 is CSVGRGEAFGGYTF. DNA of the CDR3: TGCAGCGTAGGCCGAGGGGAGGCCTTCGGAGGCTACACCTTC.

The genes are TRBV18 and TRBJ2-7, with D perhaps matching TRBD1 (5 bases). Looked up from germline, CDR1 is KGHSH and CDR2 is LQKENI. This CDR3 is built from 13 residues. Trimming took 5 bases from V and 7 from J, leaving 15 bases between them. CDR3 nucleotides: TGTGCCAGCTCAAATAAAGGGGTTGGGGAGCAGTACTTC. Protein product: CASSNKGVGEQYF.

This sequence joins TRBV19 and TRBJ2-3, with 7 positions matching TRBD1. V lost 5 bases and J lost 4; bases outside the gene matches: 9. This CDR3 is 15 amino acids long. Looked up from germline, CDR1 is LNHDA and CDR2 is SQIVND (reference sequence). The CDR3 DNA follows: TGTGCCAGTAGTTCGGACAGGAAGGTCGCAGATACGCAGTATTTT. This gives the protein CASSSDRKVADTQYF.

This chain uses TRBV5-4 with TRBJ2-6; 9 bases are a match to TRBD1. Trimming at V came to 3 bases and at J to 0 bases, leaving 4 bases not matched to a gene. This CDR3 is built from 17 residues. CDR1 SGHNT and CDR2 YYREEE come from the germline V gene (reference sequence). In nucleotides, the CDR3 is TGTGCCAGCAGCTCCGGGACAGGGCTCTCTGGGGCCAACGTCCTGACTTTC. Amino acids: CASSSGTGLSGANVLTF.

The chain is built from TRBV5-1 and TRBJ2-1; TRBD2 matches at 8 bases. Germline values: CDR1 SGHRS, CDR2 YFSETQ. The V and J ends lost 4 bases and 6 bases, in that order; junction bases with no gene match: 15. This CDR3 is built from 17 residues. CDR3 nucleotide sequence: TGCGCCAGCAGCCTTACAAGCGGGAGAGGTGTTGGCAATGAGCAGTTCTTC. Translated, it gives CASSLTSGRGVGNEQFF.

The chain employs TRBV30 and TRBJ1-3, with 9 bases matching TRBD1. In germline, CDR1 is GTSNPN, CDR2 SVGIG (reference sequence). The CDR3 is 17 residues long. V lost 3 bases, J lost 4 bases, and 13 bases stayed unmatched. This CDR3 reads CAWRPYHRGRGGNTIYF. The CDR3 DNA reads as TGTGCCTGGAGACCCTACCACAGGGGGCGCGGAGGAAACACCATATATTTT.

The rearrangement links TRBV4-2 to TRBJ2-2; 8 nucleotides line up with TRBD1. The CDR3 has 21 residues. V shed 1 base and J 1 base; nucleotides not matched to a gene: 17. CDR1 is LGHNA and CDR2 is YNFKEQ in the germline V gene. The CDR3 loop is CASSQVFHGQGAGMNTGELFF. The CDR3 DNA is TGTGCCAGCAGCCAAGTATTTCACGGGCAGGGGGCCGGCATGAACACCGGGGAGCTGTTTTTT.

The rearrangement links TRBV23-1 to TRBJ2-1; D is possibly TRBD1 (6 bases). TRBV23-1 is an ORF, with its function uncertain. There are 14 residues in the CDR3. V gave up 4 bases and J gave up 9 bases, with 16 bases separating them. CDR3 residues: CASSRTGKSVEQFF. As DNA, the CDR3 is TGCGCCAGCAGTCGCACAGGGAAATCGGTTGAGCAGTTCTTC.

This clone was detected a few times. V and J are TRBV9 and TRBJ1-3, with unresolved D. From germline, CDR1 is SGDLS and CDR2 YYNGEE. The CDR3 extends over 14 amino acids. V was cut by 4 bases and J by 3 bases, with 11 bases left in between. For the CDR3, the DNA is TGTGCCAGCAGCCCCCAACCACATGGAAACACCATATATTTT. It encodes CASSPQPHGNTIYF.

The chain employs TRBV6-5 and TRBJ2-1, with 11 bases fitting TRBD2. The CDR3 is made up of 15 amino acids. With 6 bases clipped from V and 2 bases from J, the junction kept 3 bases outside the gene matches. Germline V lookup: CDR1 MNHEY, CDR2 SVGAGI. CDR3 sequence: CASRRLAGPYNEQFF. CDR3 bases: TGTGCCAGCAGACGACTAGCGGGACCCTACAATGAGCAGTTCTTC.

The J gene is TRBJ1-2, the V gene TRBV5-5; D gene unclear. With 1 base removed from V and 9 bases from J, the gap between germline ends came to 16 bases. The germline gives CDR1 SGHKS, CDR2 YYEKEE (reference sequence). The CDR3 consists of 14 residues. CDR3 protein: CASSLFATRESYTF. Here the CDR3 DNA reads TGTGCCAGCAGCTTGTTTGCCACCCGGGAGAGCTACACCTTC. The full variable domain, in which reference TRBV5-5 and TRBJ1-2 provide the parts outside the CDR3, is DAGVTQSPTHLIKTRGQQVTLRCSPISGHKSVSWYQQVLGQGPQFIFQYYEKEERGRGNFPDRFSARQFPNYSSELNVNALLLGDSALYLCASSLFATRESYTFGSGTRLTVV.

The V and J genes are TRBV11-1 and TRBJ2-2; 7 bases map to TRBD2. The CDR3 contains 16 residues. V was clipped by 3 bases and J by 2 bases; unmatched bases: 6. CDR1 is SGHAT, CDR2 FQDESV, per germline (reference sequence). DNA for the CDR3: TGTGCCAGCAGCTTCCGACTAGCTGGAAACACCGGGGAGCTGTTTTTT. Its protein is CASSFRLAGNTGELFF.

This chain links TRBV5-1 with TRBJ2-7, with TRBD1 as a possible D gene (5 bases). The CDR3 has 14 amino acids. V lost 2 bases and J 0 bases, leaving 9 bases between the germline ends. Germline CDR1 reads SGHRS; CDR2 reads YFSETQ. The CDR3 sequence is CASSLPTDSYEQYF. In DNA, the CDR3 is TGCGCCAGCAGCTTACCGACAGACTCCTACGAGCAGTACTTC.

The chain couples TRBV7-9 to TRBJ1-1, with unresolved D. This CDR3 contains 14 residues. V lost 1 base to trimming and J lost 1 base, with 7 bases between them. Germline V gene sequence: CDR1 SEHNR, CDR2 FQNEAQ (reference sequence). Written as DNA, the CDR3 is TGTGCCAGCAGCTTAGTGCAGTCGAACACTGAAGCTTTCTTT. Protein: CASSLVQSNTEAFF. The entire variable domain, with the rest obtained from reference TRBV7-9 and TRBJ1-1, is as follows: DTGVSQNPRHKITKRGQNVTFRCDPISEHNRLYWYRQTLGQGPEFLTYFQNEAQLEKSRLLSDRFSAERPKGSFSTLEIQRTEQGDSAMYLCASSLVQSNTEAFFGQGTRLTVV.

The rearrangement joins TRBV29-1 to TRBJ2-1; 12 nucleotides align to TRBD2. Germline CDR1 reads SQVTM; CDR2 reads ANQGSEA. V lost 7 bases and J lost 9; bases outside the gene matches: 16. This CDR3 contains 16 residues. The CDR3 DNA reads TGCAGCGCCTCCCCCCCTGGACTAGCGGGATCCCGTGAGCAGTTCTTC. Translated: CSASPPGLAGSREQFF.

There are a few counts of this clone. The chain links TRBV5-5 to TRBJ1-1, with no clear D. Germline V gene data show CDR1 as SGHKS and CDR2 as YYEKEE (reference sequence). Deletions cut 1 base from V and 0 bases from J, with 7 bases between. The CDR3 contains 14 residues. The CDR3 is CASSLLTMNTEAFF. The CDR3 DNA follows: TGTGCCAGCAGCTTGTTGACAATGAACACTGAAGCTTTCTTT.

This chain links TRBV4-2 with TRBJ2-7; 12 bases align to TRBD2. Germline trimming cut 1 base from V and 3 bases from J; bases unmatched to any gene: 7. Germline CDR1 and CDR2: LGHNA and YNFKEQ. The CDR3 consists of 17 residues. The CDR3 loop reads CASSQAPTSGGNYEQYF. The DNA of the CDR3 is TGTGCCAGCAGCCAAGCCCCGACTAGCGGGGGAAACTACGAGCAGTACTTC.

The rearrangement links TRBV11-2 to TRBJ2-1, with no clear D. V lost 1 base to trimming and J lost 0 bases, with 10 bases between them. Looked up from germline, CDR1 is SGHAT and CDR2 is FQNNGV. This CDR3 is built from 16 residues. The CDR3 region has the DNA TGTGCCAGCAGCTTAGGATTAACCAGCTCCTACAATGAGCAGTTCTTC. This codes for CASSLGLTSSYNEQFF. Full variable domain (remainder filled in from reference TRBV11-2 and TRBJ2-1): EAGVAQSPRYKIIEKRQSVAFWCNPISGHATLYWYQQILGQGPKLLIQFQNNGVVDDSQLPKDRFSAERLKGVDSTLKIQPAKLEDSAVYLCASSLGLTSSYNEQFFGPGTRLTVL.

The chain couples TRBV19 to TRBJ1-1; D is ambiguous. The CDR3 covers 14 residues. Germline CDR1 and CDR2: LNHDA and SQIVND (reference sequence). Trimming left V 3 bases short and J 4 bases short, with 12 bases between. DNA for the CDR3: TGTGCCAGTAGTATGAAAGGGCGGGCCACTGAAGCTTTCTTT. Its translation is CASSMKGRATEAFF.

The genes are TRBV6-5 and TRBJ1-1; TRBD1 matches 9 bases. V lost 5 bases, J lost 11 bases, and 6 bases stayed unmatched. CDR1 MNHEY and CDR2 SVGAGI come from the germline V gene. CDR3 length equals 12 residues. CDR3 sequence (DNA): TGTGCCAGCAGTCCACCACAGGGGGCGGCTTTCTTT. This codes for CASSPPQGAAFF.

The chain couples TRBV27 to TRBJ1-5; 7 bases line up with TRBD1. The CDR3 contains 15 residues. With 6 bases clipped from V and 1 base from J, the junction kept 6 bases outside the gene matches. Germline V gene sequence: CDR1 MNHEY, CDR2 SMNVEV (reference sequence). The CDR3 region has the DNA TGTGCCAGCAGGAACAGGGGTGGGAGCAATCAGCCCCAGCATTTT. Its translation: CASRNRGGSNQPQHF.

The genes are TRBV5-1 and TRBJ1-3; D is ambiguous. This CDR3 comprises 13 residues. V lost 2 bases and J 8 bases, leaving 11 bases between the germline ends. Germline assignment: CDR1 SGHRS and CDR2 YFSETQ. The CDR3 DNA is TGCGCCAGCAGCTTTCGGGAGGGCGACACCATATATTTT. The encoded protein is CASSFREGDTIYF.

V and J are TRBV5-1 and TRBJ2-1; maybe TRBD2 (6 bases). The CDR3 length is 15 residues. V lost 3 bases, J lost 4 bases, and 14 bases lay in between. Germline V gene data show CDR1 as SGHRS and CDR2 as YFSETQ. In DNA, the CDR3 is TGCGCCAGCAGCTCAACCGGGACTTTATACAATGAGCAGTTCTTC. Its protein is CASSSTGTLYNEQFF.